This entry is about one T cell receptor (beta chain). Its specificity is unknown. The data derive from a study of T-cell reconstitution after alpha-beta-depleted transplantation in children. TCRbeta library construction was performed incorporating unique molecular identifiers. MiXCR was run by TCRdb on the PCR reads, yielding one entry per CDR3 protein. The sample contains a few hundred thousand distinct CDR3 sequences, 20% to 30% of which appear only once. Findings and limits, study-wide: Day-60 TCRbeta diversity that was high in some patients was derived from surviving recipient T cells and thymic progenitors. From newly produced T cells came most of the T-cell counts and diversity one year after transplant. It was reported that alpha-beta T cells came from several hundred expanded graft clones (about two months after transplant).

V was pared by 0 bases and J by 5 bases, with 1 base of the junction left unmatched. Germline-derived CDR1 and CDR2 are GTSNPN and SVGIG (reference sequence). This CDR3 comprises 12 residues. The specimen was PBMCs, collected before TCRalphabeta/CD19-depleted stem cell transplant. V gene TRBV30 combines with J gene TRBJ2-7, with 7 bases matching TRBD1. The sequence was collected from a boy under two years old with Wiskott-Aldrich syndrome, due to receive a stem cell transplant. CDR3 region: CAWSVGGHEQYF. CDR3 DNA: TGTGCCTGGAGTGTAGGGGGCCACGAGCAGTACTTC.